The sequence of this T cell receptor beta chain was determined in a study of blood T cell repertoires in COVID-19. At the level of the study: Samples of COVID-19 (acute and convalescent) were obtained from the United States, Italy and Spain. T cells, B-cell-depleted T cells, or PBMCs supplied cDNA or gDNA.

As handled by the study authors: Amplification with reference gene primers provided the estimates of nucleated cell counts. Profiling relied on immunoSEQ multiplex PCR, and the TCRdb table lists in-frame clones only, not all of them. That table supplies the V and J calls and clone size; D and trimming were determined from the DNA. The sample contains some 130,000 clones, roughly four fifths of which appear only once. Germline lookup yields CDR1 MNHEY and CDR2 SMNVEV (reference sequence). The CDR3 length is 17 residues. V lost 7 bases and J lost 6; bases outside the gene matches: 18. The rearrangement joins TRBV27 to TRBJ1-2, with 9 bases aligning to TRBD1. The TCR comes from a woman aged 45-65 years with acute or convalescent COVID-19. The sample consisted of peripheral blood. The CDR3 loop is CASTQLGAGTGSHGYTF. DNA of the CDR3: TGTGCCAGCACCCAGTTGGGAGCCGGGACAGGGTCCCATGGCTACACCTTC.